This T cell receptor beta chain is drawn from a study of blood T cell repertoires in COVID-19. Study in general: Sample material is recorded as cDNA or gDNA derived from T cells, B-cell-depleted T cells, or PBMCs.

With 1 base removed from V and 4 bases from J, the gap between germline ends came to 16 bases. The CDR3 is 16 residues long. Germline CDR1 reads SGHTA; CDR2 reads FQGNSA. Original handling: Reference gene primer amplification gave estimated nucleated cell counts. Produced via immunoSEQ multiplex PCR; TCRdb's table is partial and in-frame only. That table supplies the V and J calls and clone size; D and trimming were determined from the DNA. This table has about 150,000 clones, around nine tenths appearing once. This sequence was found in a woman in her forties or fifties who had recovered from COVID-19. The sequencing input was PBMCs or T cells enriched from blood (not recorded which). V gene TRBV7-2 combines with J gene TRBJ2-5; D might be TRBD2 (6 bases). CDR3 sequence reads: CASSLDAAGRLETQYF. CDR3 DNA sequence: TGTGCCAGCAGCTTAGATGCGGCAGGGAGGTTAGAGACCCAGTACTTC.